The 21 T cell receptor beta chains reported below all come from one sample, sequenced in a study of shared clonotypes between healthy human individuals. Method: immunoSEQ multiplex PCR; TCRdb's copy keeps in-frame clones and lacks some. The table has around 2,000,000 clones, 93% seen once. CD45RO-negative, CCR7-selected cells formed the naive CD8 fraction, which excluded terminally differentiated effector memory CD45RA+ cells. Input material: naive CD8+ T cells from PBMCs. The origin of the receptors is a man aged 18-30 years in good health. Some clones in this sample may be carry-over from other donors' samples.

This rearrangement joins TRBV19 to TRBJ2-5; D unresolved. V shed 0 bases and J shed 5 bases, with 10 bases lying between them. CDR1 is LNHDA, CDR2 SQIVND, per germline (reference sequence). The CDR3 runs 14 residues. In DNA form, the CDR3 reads TGTGCCAGTAGTATAGATCTGACACGGGAGACCCAGTACTTC. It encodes CASSIDLTRETQYF.

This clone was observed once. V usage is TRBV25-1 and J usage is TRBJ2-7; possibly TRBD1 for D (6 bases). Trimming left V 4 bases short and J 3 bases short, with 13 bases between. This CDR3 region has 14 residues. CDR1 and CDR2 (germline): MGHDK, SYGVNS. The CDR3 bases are TGTGCCAGCAGTGTGGATGAAGGGGGCTACGAGCAGTACTTC. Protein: CASSVDEGGYEQYF.

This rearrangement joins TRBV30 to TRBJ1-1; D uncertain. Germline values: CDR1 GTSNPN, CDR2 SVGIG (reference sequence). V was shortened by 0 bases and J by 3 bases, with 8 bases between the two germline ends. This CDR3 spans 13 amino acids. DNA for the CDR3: TGTGCCTGGAGTGTACTTAAGTACACTGAAGCTTTCTTT. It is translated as CAWSVLKYTEAFF.

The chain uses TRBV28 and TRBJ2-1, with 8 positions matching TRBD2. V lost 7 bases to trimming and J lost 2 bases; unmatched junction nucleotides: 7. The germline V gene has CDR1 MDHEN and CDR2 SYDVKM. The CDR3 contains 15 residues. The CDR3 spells CASIPFSGAYNEQFF. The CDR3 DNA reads TGTGCCAGCATTCCCTTTAGCGGGGCCTACAATGAGCAGTTCTTC. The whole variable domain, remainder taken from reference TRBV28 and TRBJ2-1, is DVKVTQSSRYLVKRTGEKVFLECVQDMDHENMFWYRQDPGLGLRLIYFSYDVKMKEKGDIPEGYSVSREKKERFSLILESASTNQTSMYLCASIPFSGAYNEQFFGPGTRLTVL.

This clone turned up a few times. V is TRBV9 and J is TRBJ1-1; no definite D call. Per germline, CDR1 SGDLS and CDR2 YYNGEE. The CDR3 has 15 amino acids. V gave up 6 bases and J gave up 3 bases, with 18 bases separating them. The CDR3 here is CASKKPLGVDTEAFF. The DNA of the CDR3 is TGTGCCAGCAAAAAGCCCCTTGGGGTGGACACTGAAGCTTTCTTT.

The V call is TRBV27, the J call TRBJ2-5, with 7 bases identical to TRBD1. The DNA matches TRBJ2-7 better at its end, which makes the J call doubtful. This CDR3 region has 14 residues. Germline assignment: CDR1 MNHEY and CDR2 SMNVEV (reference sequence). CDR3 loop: CASSLFRDSHEQYF. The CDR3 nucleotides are TGTGCCAGCAGTTTATTCCGGGACAGCCACGAGCAGTACTTC.

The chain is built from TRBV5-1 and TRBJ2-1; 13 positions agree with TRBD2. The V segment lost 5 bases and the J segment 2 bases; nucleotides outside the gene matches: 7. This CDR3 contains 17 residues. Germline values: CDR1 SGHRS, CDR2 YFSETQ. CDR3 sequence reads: CASRHGLAGVAYNEQFF. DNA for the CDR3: TGCGCCAGCAGACACGGACTAGCGGGAGTGGCCTACAATGAGCAGTTCTTC.

CDR3 protein: CASSFGAGGGLNEQFF. The CDR3 DNA follows: TGTGCCAGCAGTTTTGGGGCGGGAGGAGGCCTGAATGAGCAGTTCTTC. The J gene is TRBJ2-1, the V gene TRBV27; TRBD2 agrees at 8 bases. CDR1 and CDR2 from the germline V gene are MNHEY and SMNVEV (reference sequence). The length of the CDR3 is 16 residues. V lost 3 bases and J lost 7; bases outside the gene matches: 11.

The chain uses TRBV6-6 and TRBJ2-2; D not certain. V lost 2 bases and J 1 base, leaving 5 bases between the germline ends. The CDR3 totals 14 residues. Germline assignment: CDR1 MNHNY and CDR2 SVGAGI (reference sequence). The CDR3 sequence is CASSYAQNTGELFF. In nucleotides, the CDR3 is TGTGCCAGCAGTTACGCCCAGAACACCGGGGAGCTGTTTTTT.

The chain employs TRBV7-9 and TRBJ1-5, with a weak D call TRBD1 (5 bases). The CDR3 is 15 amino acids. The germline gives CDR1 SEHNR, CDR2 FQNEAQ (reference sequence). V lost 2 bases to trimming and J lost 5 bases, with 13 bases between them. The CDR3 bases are TGTGCCAGCAGCTTAACAGGCCCTCAATATCAGCCCCAGCATTTT. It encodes CASSLTGPQYQPQHF.

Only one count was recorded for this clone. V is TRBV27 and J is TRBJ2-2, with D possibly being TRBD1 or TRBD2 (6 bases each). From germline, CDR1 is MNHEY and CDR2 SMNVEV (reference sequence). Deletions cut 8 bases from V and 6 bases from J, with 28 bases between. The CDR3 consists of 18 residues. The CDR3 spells CASSLNLGGALLAGELFF. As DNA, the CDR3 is TGTGCCAGCTCACTTAATTTGGGGGGCGCCCTCCTCGCCGGGGAGCTGTTTTTT.

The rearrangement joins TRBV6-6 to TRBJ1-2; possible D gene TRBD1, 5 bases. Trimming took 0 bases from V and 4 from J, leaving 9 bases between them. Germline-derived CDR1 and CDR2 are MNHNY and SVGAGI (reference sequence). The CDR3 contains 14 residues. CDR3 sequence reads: CASSYSRGRYGYTF. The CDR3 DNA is TGTGCCAGCAGTTACTCGAGGGGACGCTATGGCTACACCTTC.

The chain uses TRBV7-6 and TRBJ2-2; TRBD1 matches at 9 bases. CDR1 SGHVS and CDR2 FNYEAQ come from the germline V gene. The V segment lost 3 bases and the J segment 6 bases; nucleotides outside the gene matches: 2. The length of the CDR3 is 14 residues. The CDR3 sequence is CASSLGQGAGELFF. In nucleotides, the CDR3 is TGTGCCAGCAGCTTGGGACAGGGTGCCGGGGAGCTGTTTTTT.

The CDR3 protein is CASSFNPKFSGANVLTF. The CDR3 DNA follows: TGTGCCAGCAGCTTTAACCCGAAGTTCTCTGGGGCCAACGTCCTGACTTTC. The V and J genes are TRBV7-2 and TRBJ2-6, with D unresolved. The germline CDR1 and CDR2 sequences are SGHTA and FQGNSA. V was trimmed by 3 bases and J by 0 bases, leaving 12 bases between them. This CDR3 region has 17 residues.

The CDR3 nucleotides are TGTGCCAGCAGCGACAGGCTCACTGAAGCTTTCTTT. It translates to CASSDRLTEAFF. V is TRBV4-2 and J is TRBJ1-1; maybe TRBD1 (6 bases). This CDR3 has 12 amino acids. Germline V gene lookup returns CDR1 LGHNA and CDR2 YNFKEQ. The V and J ends lost 5 bases and 4 bases respectively, with 8 bases between them.

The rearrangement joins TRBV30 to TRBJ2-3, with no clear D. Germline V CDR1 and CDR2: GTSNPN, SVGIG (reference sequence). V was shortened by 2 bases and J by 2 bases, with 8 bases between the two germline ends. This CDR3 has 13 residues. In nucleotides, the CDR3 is TGTGCCTGGAGTTACAGATCCACAGATACGCAGTATTTT. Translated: CAWSYRSTDTQYF.

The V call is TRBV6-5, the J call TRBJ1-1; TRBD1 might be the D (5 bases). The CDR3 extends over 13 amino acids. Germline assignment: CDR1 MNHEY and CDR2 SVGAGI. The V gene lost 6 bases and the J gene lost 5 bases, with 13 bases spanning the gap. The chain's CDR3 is CASSPVRGTEAFF. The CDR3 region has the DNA TGTGCCAGCAGCCCCGTGAGGGGAACTGAAGCTTTCTTT.

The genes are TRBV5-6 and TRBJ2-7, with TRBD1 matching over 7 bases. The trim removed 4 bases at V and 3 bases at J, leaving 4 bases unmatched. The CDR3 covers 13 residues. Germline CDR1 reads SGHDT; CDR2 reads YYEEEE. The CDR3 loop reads CASSEGARYEQYF. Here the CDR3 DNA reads TGTGCCAGCAGCGAGGGGGCGCGCTACGAGCAGTACTTC.

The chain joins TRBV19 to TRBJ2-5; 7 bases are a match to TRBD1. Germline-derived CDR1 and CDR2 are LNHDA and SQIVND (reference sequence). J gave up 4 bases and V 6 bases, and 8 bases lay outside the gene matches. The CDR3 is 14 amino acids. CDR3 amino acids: CASRNRGLGETQYF. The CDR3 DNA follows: TGTGCCAGTAGGAACAGGGGTCTCGGAGAGACCCAGTACTTC.

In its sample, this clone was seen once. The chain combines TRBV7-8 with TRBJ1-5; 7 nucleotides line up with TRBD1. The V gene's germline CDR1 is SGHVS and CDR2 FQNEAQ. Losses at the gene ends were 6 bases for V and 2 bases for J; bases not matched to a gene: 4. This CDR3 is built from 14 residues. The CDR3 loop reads CASRSTGGNQPQHF. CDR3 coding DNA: TGTGCCAGCAGAAGTACAGGGGGCAATCAGCCCCAGCATTTT.

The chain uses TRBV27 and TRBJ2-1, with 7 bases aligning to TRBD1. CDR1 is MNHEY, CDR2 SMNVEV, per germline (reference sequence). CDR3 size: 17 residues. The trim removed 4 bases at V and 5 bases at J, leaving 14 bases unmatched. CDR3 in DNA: TGTGCCAGCAGTTCATCCAAGGGGGCGCGAGGGGACAATGAGCAGTTCTTC. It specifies CASSSSKGARGDNEQFF.